This record looks at one T cell receptor beta chain sequence and its context. Its antigen is not known. Reverse transcription of all isolated RNA meant that expressed TCRB transcripts were sequenced. Some clones are missing from TCRdb's copy, which holds only in-frame ones; the method was immunoSEQ multiplex PCR. The sample lists 40,000 to 50,000 clones; approximately 61% were seen once. The sample is drawn from a study of beta chain features in type 1 diabetes. Whole-study results and caveats: Lower insertion and higher deletion counts appeared at VDJ junctions in type 1 diabetes patients. Within each of all four CD4+ subsets, Type 1 diabetes patients had TCRB CDR3s that were moderately but significantly shorter.

By way of CD45RO/CCR7/CD25/CD127/CD95/CD27, the CD4+ regulatory, stem cell-like memory, central memory and naive cells were sorted. Material for sequencing was Tregs from blood. This receptor was obtained from a man aged 30 to 39 with type 1 diabetes. Some clones in this sample may be carry-over from other donors' samples.

CDR3: CASSWGWRGGPYNEQFF. DNA for the CDR3: TGTGCCAGCAGCTGGGGTTGGCGGGGGGGACCCTACAATGAGCAGTTCTTC. The chain links TRBV5-6 to TRBJ2-1; 9 nucleotides match TRBD2. The CDR3 covers 17 residues. Germline CDR1 and CDR2: SGHDT and YYEEEE. V dropped 3 bases and J dropped 2; count of bases not matched to a gene: 9.